This T cell receptor beta chain is from a study of blood T cell repertoires in COVID-19. Study-wide background: Whether acute or convalescent, the COVID-19 samples came from the United States, Italy and Spain.

The table came from immunoSEQ multiplex PCR; TCRdb's copy has only in-frame clones and leaves some out. The sample carries about 130,000 clones, more than 80% recorded once. V gave up 6 bases and J gave up 0 bases, with 17 bases separating them. CDR3 length equals 16 residues. Germline-derived CDR1 and CDR2 are KGHSH and LQKENI. The V and J genes are TRBV18 and TRBJ1-1; D might be TRBD1 (5 bases). Sequenced material: peripheral blood. This clonotype was obtained from a human donor in a cohort sampled during active COVID-19. The CDR3 loop reads CASSQESGAMNTEAFF. The CDR3 DNA sequence: TGTGCCAGCTCCCAGGAATCTGGGGCCATGAACACTGAAGCTTTCTTT.